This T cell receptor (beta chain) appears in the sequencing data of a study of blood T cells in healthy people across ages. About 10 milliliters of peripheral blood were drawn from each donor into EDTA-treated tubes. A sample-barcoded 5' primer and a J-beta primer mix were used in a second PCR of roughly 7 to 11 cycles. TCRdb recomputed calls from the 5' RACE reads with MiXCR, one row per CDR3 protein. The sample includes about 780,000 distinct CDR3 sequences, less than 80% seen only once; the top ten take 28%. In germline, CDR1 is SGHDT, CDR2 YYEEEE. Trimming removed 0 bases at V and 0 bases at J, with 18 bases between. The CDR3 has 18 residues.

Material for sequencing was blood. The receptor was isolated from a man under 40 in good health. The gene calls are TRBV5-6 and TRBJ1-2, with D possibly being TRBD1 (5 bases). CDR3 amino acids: CASSLGRGSGTANYGYTF. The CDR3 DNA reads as TGTGCCAGCAGCTTGGGAAGGGGCTCCGGGACCGCTAACTATGGCTACACCTTC.